This T cell receptor (beta chain) was captured by sequencing in a study of CD8+CD57+ T cells in acquired aplastic anemia. Both TCR beta VDJ combination and CDR3 sequence profiling were carried out. Genomic DNA was the template for this profiling. One entry per CDR3 protein results from TCRdb running MiXCR on the reads. This table has some 410,000 distinct CDR3 sequences, 55% to 70% appearing once. Sequenced input: sorted CD4+, CD8+, or CD8+CD57+ T cells (not recorded which) from PBMCs. This receptor was taken from a human donor in good health, serving as a control.

This chain's CDR3 is CASVITQGIDGYTF. CDR3 coding DNA: TGTGCCAGCGTCATAACACAGGGCATCGATGGCTACACCTTC. V gene TRBV2 combines with J gene TRBJ1-2; possible D gene TRBD1, 6 bases. Germline CDR1 and CDR2: SNHLY and FYNNEI. The V and J ends lost 8 bases and 6 bases respectively, with 19 bases between them. The CDR3 totals 14 residues.